One and the same sample provided the 28 T cell receptor beta chains below, sequenced in a study of T cells after yellow fever vaccination. TCRdb analysed the 5' RACE reads with MiXCR anew, one entry per CDR3 protein. Of roughly 250,000 distinct CDR3 sequences listed, approximately 13% are singletons. Sample: CD4+ T cells sorted from PBMCs, taken 45 days after the yellow fever booster vaccination. These receptors originate from a young man who received the YFV17D yellow fever vaccine.

This chain links TRBV5-1 with TRBJ2-2; 9 bases fit TRBD2. CDR1 SGHRS and CDR2 YFSETQ come from the germline V gene. The CDR3 has 15 amino acids. Germline trimming cut 5 bases from V and 4 bases from J; bases unmatched to any gene: 6. CDR3: CASRPLAGSTGELFF. The CDR3 DNA is TGCGCCAGCAGACCTCTAGCGGGAAGCACCGGGGAGCTGTTTTTT.

The chain recombines TRBV3-1 with TRBJ2-1; no definite D call. There are 13 residues in the CDR3. Germline assignment: CDR1 LGHDT and CDR2 YNNKEL (reference sequence). Trimming left V 0 bases short and J 5 bases short, with 5 bases between. The CDR3, as DNA: TGTGCCAGCAGCCAAGATATGGACAATGAGCAGTTCTTC. Translation: CASSQDMDNEQFF.

This clonotype has just a few counts. V and J are TRBV7-6 and TRBJ2-3; TRBD1 or TRBD2 may be the D gene (5 bases each). CDR1 is SGHVS, CDR2 FNYEAQ, per germline. Trimming stripped 11 bases from V and 6 bases from J, with 21 bases between. The CDR3 length is 14 residues. The CDR3 sequence is CAVQEGIHADTQYF. CDR3 in DNA: TGTGCCGTCCAAGAGGGGATACACGCGGATACGCAGTATTTT.

This clonotype appeared a few times. V usage is TRBV11-2 and J usage is TRBJ2-6; D not resolved. Germline V gives CDR1 SGHAT, CDR2 FQNNGV. Trimming left V 5 bases short and J 2 bases short, with 22 bases between. The CDR3 consists of 19 residues. CDR3 coding DNA: TGTGCCAGCAGCCCAAAGGGCCAGCATTTTTTAACTGGGGCCAACGTCCTGACTTTC. Translated: CASSPKGQHFLTGANVLTF.

The V and J genes are TRBV18 and TRBJ2-7; TRBD1 agrees at 9 bases. This CDR3 spans 15 amino acids. CDR1 and CDR2 (germline): KGHSH, LQKENI. J was trimmed by 6 bases and V by 1 base; bases with no gene match: 7. The CDR3 region is CASSPREQGAGEQYF. The CDR3 DNA is TGTGCCAGCTCACCACGGGAACAGGGGGCAGGCGAGCAGTACTTC.

This clonotype was counted a few times. The V gene is TRBV20-1, the J gene TRBJ2-1; 7 bases fit TRBD2. The CDR3 length is 15 residues. The germline V gene encodes CDR1 DFQATT and CDR2 SNEGSKA (reference sequence). The V and J ends lost 5 bases and 7 bases, in that order; junction bases with no gene match: 14. CDR3 sequence: CSAARRASGENEQFF. The DNA of the CDR3 is TGCAGTGCTGCTCGGCGGGCTAGCGGTGAGAATGAGCAGTTCTTC.

This clonotype was counted only a few times. The CDR3 loop reads CASSSGLAGVRELFF. CDR3 nucleotides: TGTGCCAGCAGCTCGGGACTAGCGGGAGTCCGGGAGCTGTTTTTT. The chain recombines TRBV7-2 with TRBJ2-2; the match to TRBD2 covers 14 bases. Germline CDR1 is SGHTA and CDR2 is FQGNSA. The CDR3 covers 15 residues. V was clipped by 4 bases and J by 9 bases; unmatched bases: 4.

J is TRBJ2-1 and V is TRBV7-2; D perhaps matches TRBD1 (5 bases). The CDR3 is made up of 13 amino acids. Trimming took off 5 bases at V and 6 bases at J, with 11 bases between the two ends. The germline V gene encodes CDR1 SGHTA and CDR2 FQGNSA. The CDR3 DNA reads as TGTGCCAGCAGCACTTACAGGACCAATGAGCAGTTCTTC. Residues: CASSTYRTNEQFF.

The table lists this clonotype with a few counts. The chain uses TRBV7-6 and TRBJ2-7; a weak D match, TRBD2 (6 bases). CDR3 length equals 16 residues. The V end lost 5 bases, the J end lost 2 bases, and 19 bases lay between the germline ends. Germline assignment: CDR1 SGHVS and CDR2 FNYEAQ. In DNA, the CDR3 is TGTGCCAGCAGCCGATCAAGCGGGCCCAGCCCCTACGAGCAGTACTTC. It codes for CASSRSSGPSPYEQYF.

This clonotype has ten or more counts. This chain joins TRBV24-1 and TRBJ2-5; D is unresolved. This CDR3 has 14 residues. Germline CDR1 reads KGHDR; CDR2 reads SFDVKD. V dropped 1 base and J dropped 4 bases, with 9 bases sitting between them. The CDR3 DNA reads TGTGCCACCAGTGATTTTATGGGTGGAGAGACCCAGTACTTC. Its protein product is CATSDFMGGETQYF.

In its sample, this clonotype was seen a few times. The CDR3 DNA follows: TGCAGTGCTAGAGAGGTCTCTGGGGCCAACGTCCTGACTTTC. This codes for CSAREVSGANVLTF. The chain employs TRBV20-1 and TRBJ2-6; D gene ambiguous. This CDR3 region has 14 residues. V was pared by 0 bases and J by 0 bases, with 3 bases between. Germline CDR1 DFQATT, CDR2 SNEGSKA (reference sequence).

CDR3 nucleotide sequence: TGCAGTGCTAGAACCGGGACTAGCCCAGATACGCAGTATTTT. It specifies CSARTGTSPDTQYF. V is TRBV20-1 and J is TRBJ2-3, with 9 positions matching TRBD2. V lost 2 bases to trimming and J lost 4 bases; unmatched junction nucleotides: 4. From germline, CDR1 is DFQATT and CDR2 SNEGSKA (reference sequence). This CDR3 has 14 residues.

This clonotype has more than one count but fewer than ten. This chain joins TRBV29-1 and TRBJ2-2; the D is unclear. The germline CDR1 and CDR2 sequences are SQVTM and ANQGSEA. V lost 4 bases and J lost 1, with 7 bases in between. The CDR3 has 13 residues. The CDR3 sequence is CSVGGRNTGELFF. The CDR3 bases are TGCAGCGTTGGGGGTAGGAACACCGGGGAGCTGTTTTTT.

The rearrangement uses TRBV7-4 and TRBJ2-7, with 9 bases that match TRBD2. Trimming removed 5 bases from V and 5 bases from J; junction bases left unmatched: 10. Germline CDR1 and CDR2: SGHVT and SQSDAQ. The CDR3 totals 15 residues. CDR3 in amino acids: CASSPGGLAFNEQYF. The CDR3, as DNA: TGTGCCAGCAGCCCCGGGGGACTAGCTTTCAACGAGCAGTACTTC.

The chain joins TRBV6-5 to TRBJ2-5; no reliable D call. Trimming removed 0 bases at V and 0 bases at J, with 8 bases between. Per the germline V gene, CDR1 is MNHEY and CDR2 is SVGAGI. The CDR3 is made up of 15 amino acids. The CDR3, as DNA: TGTGCCAGCAGTTACTCGGTGGGGAACCAAGAGACCCAGTACTTC. This translates into CASSYSVGNQETQYF.

This chain uses TRBV11-2 with TRBJ2-2; 8 bases are shared with TRBD2. The germline gives CDR1 SGHAT, CDR2 FQNNGV. This CDR3 is built from 15 residues. Trimming cost V 5 bases and J 8 bases; bases outside gene matches: 10. The CDR3 loop is CASSTGLARGGELFF. The CDR3 DNA follows: TGTGCCAGCAGCACAGGACTAGCTCGGGGTGGGGAGCTGTTTTTT.

This clonotype was counted a few times. This chain joins TRBV18 and TRBJ2-5; D is uncertain. Trimming left V 3 bases short and J 2 bases short, with 10 bases between. This CDR3 comprises 14 residues. Germline CDR1 reads KGHSH; CDR2 reads LQKENI. In nucleotides, the CDR3 is TGTGCCAGCTCACCCCCAATGACTCAAGAGACCCAGTACTTC. This encodes CASSPPMTQETQYF.

This clonotype was observed a few times. The chain joins TRBV7-3 to TRBJ2-1; 11 bases match TRBD2. Germline trimming cut 5 bases from V and 15 bases from J; bases unmatched to any gene: 9. CDR3 length: 13 residues. The germline V gene has CDR1 SGHTA and CDR2 FQGTGA. The CDR3 nucleotides are TGTGCCAGCAGCCAAACTACTAGCGGGAGTTGGTTCTTC. This codes for CASSQTTSGSWFF.

The genes are TRBV28 and TRBJ2-4, with D perhaps TRBD2 (6 bases). V was pared by 10 bases and J by 4 bases, with 14 bases between. Germline CDR1 is MDHEN and CDR2 is SYDVKM. The CDR3 runs to 13 residues. The CDR3 spells CAIRGTSKNIQYF. The CDR3 region has the DNA TGTGCCATCCGCGGGACTTCTAAAAACATTCAGTACTTC. Supplemented by reference TRBV28 and TRBJ2-4, the full variable domain reads DVKVTQSSRYLVKRTGEKVFLECVQDMDHENMFWYRQDPGLGLRLIYFSYDVKMKEKGDIPEGYSVSREKKERFSLILESASTNQTSMYLCAIRGTSKNIQYFGAGTRLSVL.

CDR3 DNA: TGCAGTGCTCCGGGGGGGACAAACATTCAGTACTTC. Amino acids: CSAPGGTNIQYF. V gene TRBV20-1 combines with J gene TRBJ2-4, with 8 bases matching TRBD2. The V gene's germline CDR1 is DFQATT and CDR2 SNEGSKA (reference sequence). The CDR3 covers 12 residues. Losses at the gene ends were 5 bases for V and 6 bases for J; bases not matched to a gene: 3.

V is TRBV30 and J is TRBJ2-4, with TRBD1 identical over 7 bases. Germline assignment: CDR1 GTSNPN and CDR2 SVGIG (reference sequence). This CDR3 region has 17 residues. V shed 2 bases, J shed 3 bases, and the junction held 13 bases outside the gene matches. CDR3 DNA sequence: TGTGCCTGGAGTCCCTGGGACAGTCTAAGCGGCAAAAACATTCAGTACTTC. Encoded protein: CAWSPWDSLSGKNIQYF.

This clonotype has only a few counts. The chain uses TRBV7-2 and TRBJ2-7; 7 positions match TRBD1. The germline V gene has CDR1 SGHTA and CDR2 FQGNSA. The V gene end was trimmed by 6 bases and the J gene end by 0 bases; junction bases not matched to a gene: 2. This CDR3 spans 13 amino acids. CDR3 amino acids: CASRRQGSYEQYF. Written as DNA, the CDR3 is TGTGCCAGCAGACGACAGGGCTCCTACGAGCAGTACTTC. The whole variable domain, remainder taken from reference TRBV7-2 and TRBJ2-7, is GAGVSQSPSNKVTEKGKDVELRCDPISGHTALYWYRQSLGQGLEFLIYFQGNSAPDKSGLPSDRFSAERTGGSVSTLTIQRTQQEDSAVYLCASRRQGSYEQYFGPGTRLTVT.

This clonotype was picked up a small number of times. CDR3 DNA: TGCAGTGCTAGAGTCCCCCGGGGGAATCAGCCCCAGCATTTT. Translation: CSARVPRGNQPQHF. The chain employs TRBV20-1 and TRBJ1-5; TRBD1 might be the D (5 bases). CDR1 is DFQATT and CDR2 is SNEGSKA in the germline V gene (reference sequence). Trimming pared 1 base from V and 4 bases from J, leaving 11 bases between. The CDR3 contains 14 residues.

This clonotype was detected many times. This chain links TRBV20-1 with TRBJ2-1; 11 nucleotides align to TRBD2. The length of the CDR3 is 16 residues. V lost 4 bases to trimming and J lost 0 bases; unmatched junction nucleotides: 5. Germline CDR1 and CDR2: DFQATT and SNEGSKA (reference sequence). The CDR3 protein is CSAIRGLAVSYNEQFF. CDR3 bases: TGCAGTGCTATTAGGGGACTAGCGGTCTCCTACAATGAGCAGTTCTTC.

The CDR3 here is CASSQPSSYEQYF. CDR3 nucleotide sequence: TGTGCCAGCAGTCAACCGAGCTCCTACGAGCAGTACTTC. The chain uses TRBV25-1 and TRBJ2-7, with D unresolved. The CDR3 totals 13 residues. Trimming stripped 5 bases from V and 0 bases from J, with 8 bases between. In germline, CDR1 is MGHDK, CDR2 SYGVNS.

This clonotype was picked up a small number of times. This chain links TRBV12-3 or TRBV12-4 with TRBJ1-5; the D gene is possibly TRBD1 (6 bases). The CDR3 sequence is 16 residues long. V lost 4 bases and J 2 bases, leaving 15 bases between the germline ends. The CDR3 protein is CASSWGGAKGNQPQHF. In DNA, the CDR3 is TGTGCCAGCAGTTGGGGGGGGGCCAAAGGCAATCAGCCCCAGCATTTT.

The chain combines TRBV7-2 with TRBJ2-1, with 8 bases identical to TRBD2. The CDR3 contains 16 residues. Germline V gene data show CDR1 as SGHTA and CDR2 as FQGNSA. After removal of 5 bases from V and 3 bases from J, the junction contained 9 bases not matched to a gene. CDR3 residues: CASSKSGTRNYNEQFF. CDR3 nucleotides: TGTGCCAGCAGCAAATCCGGGACTAGAAACTACAATGAGCAGTTCTTC. The variable domain in full, with the rest retrieved from reference TRBV7-2 and TRBJ2-1, is GAGVSQSPSNKVTEKGKDVELRCDPISGHTALYWYRQSLGQGLEFLIYFQGNSAPDKSGLPSDRFSAERTGGSVSTLTIQRTQQEDSAVYLCASSKSGTRNYNEQFFGPGTRLTVL.

J is TRBJ2-1 and V is TRBV10-3; TRBD2 matches 11 bases. CDR1 is ENHRY, CDR2 SYGVKD, per germline. With V trimmed by 7 bases and J by 8 bases, 10 bases remained unmatched. This CDR3 is built from 15 residues. CDR3 sequence reads: CAIKVGSGRADEQFF. The CDR3 DNA reads as TGTGCCATCAAAGTGGGTAGCGGGAGGGCCGATGAGCAGTTCTTC.